Each of the 21 T cell receptor beta chains below was sequenced from the same sample in a study of OX40 agonist ivuxolimab in advanced cancers. Measured with immunoSEQ multiplex PCR; TCRdb has only the in-frame clones, and not every one. This table holds tens of thousands of clones, more than 80% found once. Sequencing was performed on CD4+ or CD8+ T cells sorted from blood, taken in a trial of the OX40 agonist ivuxolimab. The receptors shown here come from an adult with an advanced solid tumor such as melanoma, head and neck, liver or kidney cancer.

This chain uses TRBV5-1 with TRBJ1-2; D not certain. The CDR3 extends over 13 amino acids. The V end lost 1 base, the J end lost 8 bases, and 12 bases lay between the germline ends. The V gene's germline CDR1 is SGHRS and CDR2 YFSETQ. CDR3: CASSLRQDAGYTF. The CDR3 DNA sequence: TGCGCCAGCAGCTTGCGCCAGGATGCCGGCTACACCTTC. The whole variable domain, filled in from reference TRBV5-1 and TRBJ1-2, reads KAGVTQTPRYLIKTRGQQVTLSCSPISGHRSVSWYQQTPGQGLQFLFEYFSETQRNKGNFPGRFSGRQFSNSRSEMNVSTLELGDSALYLCASSLRQDAGYTFGSGTRLTVV.

The sample holds one count of this clone. One end of the junction is discordant with germline, which a read error may explain. This CDR3 reads CASSRDRGHEKMFF. The CDR3 bases are TGTGCCAGCAGCCGGGACAGGGGGCATGAAAAAATGTTTTTT. This rearrangement joins TRBV2 to TRBJ1-4, with 12 positions matching TRBD1. Germline CDR1 and CDR2: SNHLY and FYNNEI. CDR3 length: 14 residues.

The chain is built from TRBV19 and TRBJ2-3; 7 bases agree with TRBD1. CDR3 length equals 16 residues. V trimming: 11 bases; J trimming: 2 bases; junction bases outside the gene matches: 16. Germline lookup yields CDR1 LNHDA and CDR2 SQIVND (reference sequence). The CDR3 protein is CAGRDRIPPYTDTQYF. DNA of the CDR3: TGTGCCGGACGGGACAGAATCCCACCTTACACAGATACGCAGTATTTT.

The chain links TRBV6-5 to TRBJ2-2; D might be TRBD1 (6 bases). Trimming removed 6 bases from V and 7 bases from J, with 15 bases in between. Germline V gene lookup returns CDR1 MNHEY and CDR2 SVGAGI. CDR3 length: 14 amino acids. CDR3 amino acids: CASRAAGAHGELFF. CDR3 nucleotides: TGTGCCAGCAGAGCCGCAGGGGCGCACGGGGAGCTGTTTTTT.

This chain uses TRBV7-3 with TRBJ1-4; possible D gene TRBD1, 5 bases. V lost 5 bases and J 8 bases, leaving 12 bases between the germline ends. CDR3 length: 13 residues. Germline CDR1 and CDR2: SGHTA and FQGTGA. The CDR3 protein is CASSPSGGEKLFF. The CDR3 region has the DNA TGTGCCAGCAGCCCTAGCGGGGGGGAAAAACTGTTTTTT.

The rearrangement uses TRBV5-4 and TRBJ1-2; 8 positions match TRBD1. J gave up 6 bases and V 3 bases, and 4 bases lay outside the gene matches. CDR1 and CDR2 (germline): SGHNT, YYREEE (reference sequence). The CDR3 runs to 13 residues. This CDR3 reads CASSYDRGHGYTF. In DNA, the CDR3 is TGTGCCAGCAGCTACGACAGGGGACATGGCTACACCTTC.

CDR3 residues: CASSRGLAGQETQYF. CDR3 nucleotides: TGTGCCAGCTCACGGGGACTAGCGGGCCAAGAGACCCAGTACTTC. This rearrangement joins TRBV18 to TRBJ2-5, with 12 bases that match TRBD2. The CDR3 runs to 15 residues. Unmatched junction bases numbered 1, after V lost 4 bases and J lost 1 base. Germline V gene sequence: CDR1 KGHSH, CDR2 LQKENI.

This chain uses TRBV2 with TRBJ2-2; D gene ambiguous. The CDR3 has 15 residues. Germline-derived CDR1 and CDR2 are SNHLY and FYNNEI. V lost 2 bases, J lost 6 bases, and 13 bases lay in between. The chain's CDR3 is CASSEKGITSGELFF. CDR3 nucleotides: TGTGCCAGCAGTGAAAAGGGTATAACATCCGGGGAGCTGTTTTTT.

The chain links TRBV6-6 to TRBJ1-2, with a weak D call TRBD1 (6 bases). The CDR3 sequence is 14 residues long. Germline V gives CDR1 MNHNY, CDR2 SVGAGI (reference sequence). V was clipped by 6 bases and J by 8 bases, with 19 bases between them. The CDR3 DNA reads as TGTGCCAGCAGGAAGGGCCTACAGGGCCCAGGCTACACCTTC. Its protein product is CASRKGLQGPGYTF.

V gene TRBV2 combines with J gene TRBJ2-1, with D possibly TRBD2 on 6 matching bases. The length of the CDR3 is 11 residues. The germline CDR1 and CDR2 sequences are SNHLY and FYNNEI. Deletions cut 4 bases from V and 10 bases from J, with 8 bases between. CDR3 in DNA: TGTGCCAGCAGTGTGGAGGGGGAGCAGTTCTTC. Translating gives CASSVEGEQFF.

The V and J genes are TRBV7-2 and TRBJ1-3; the D gene is possibly TRBD1 (5 bases). CDR3 length: 15 amino acids. V lost 5 bases and J 2 bases, leaving 13 bases between the germline ends. Germline-derived CDR1 and CDR2 are SGHTA and FQGNSA. DNA for the CDR3: TGTGCCAGCAGCGGGACGGGTGGGGCTGGAAACACCATATATTTT. Encoded protein: CASSGTGGAGNTIYF.

This clone was recorded once. The rearrangement joins TRBV19 to TRBJ1-4; 8 nucleotides align to TRBD1. The germline V gene encodes CDR1 LNHDA and CDR2 SQIVND (reference sequence). Germline trimming cut 4 bases from V and 0 bases from J; bases unmatched to any gene: 7. The CDR3 contains 17 residues. The DNA of the CDR3 is TGTGCCAGTAGTACCGGGACAGGAGTTTCAACTAATGAAAAACTGTTTTTT. Translation: CASSTGTGVSTNEKLFF.

The chain employs TRBV6-1 and TRBJ2-5, with 9 bases identical to TRBD1. The junction had 9 bases not matched to a gene; V was cut back by 6 bases and J by 4 bases. The CDR3 runs 15 residues. Germline V gene data show CDR1 as MNHNS and CDR2 as SASEGT. CDR3 sequence: CASRIPGQGRETQYF. In nucleotides, the CDR3 is TGTGCCAGCAGGATTCCGGGACAGGGTAGAGAGACCCAGTACTTC.

The gene calls are TRBV7-2 and TRBJ2-3; possibly TRBD1 or TRBD2 for D (5 bases each). There are 14 residues in the CDR3. Trimming left V 4 bases short and J 6 bases short, with 14 bases between. The germline CDR1 and CDR2 sequences are SGHTA and FQGNSA. CDR3 sequence reads: CASSSAGRSDTQYF. In nucleotides, the CDR3 is TGTGCCAGCAGCTCCGCAGGGAGATCGGATACGCAGTATTTT.

The rearrangement joins TRBV7-8 to TRBJ1-2; D not resolved. The CDR3 length is 16 residues. V lost 0 bases to trimming and J lost 5 bases, with 16 bases between them. Germline lookup yields CDR1 SGHVS and CDR2 FQNEAQ. Written as DNA, the CDR3 is TGTGCCAGCAGCTTAGCCGCAGGCTCCCAAGGGTATGGCTACACCTTC. Translated, it gives CASSLAAGSQGYGYTF.

The chain uses TRBV19 and TRBJ1-5, with 10 positions matching TRBD1. Looked up from germline, CDR1 is LNHDA and CDR2 is SQIVND (reference sequence). The CDR3 is made up of 15 amino acids. Trimming took 5 bases from V and 4 from J; bases not matched to a gene: 5. The CDR3 sequence is CASSVGTGENQPQHF. The CDR3 DNA follows: TGTGCCAGTAGTGTCGGGACAGGGGAGAATCAGCCCCAGCATTTT.

This clone was seen just once. The chain links TRBV9 to TRBJ1-1, with D possibly being TRBD1 (6 bases). This CDR3 comprises 15 residues. Per the germline V gene, CDR1 is SGDLS and CDR2 is YYNGEE. V was shortened by 3 bases and J by 4 bases, with 16 bases between the two germline ends. CDR3 region: CASSGPGGRVTEAFF. DNA for the CDR3: TGTGCCAGCAGCGGCCCCGGGGGGCGCGTCACTGAAGCTTTCTTT.

This chain joins TRBV9 and TRBJ1-2; the D is unclear. The CDR3 totals 14 residues. Germline V gene data show CDR1 as SGDLS and CDR2 as YYNGEE. Trimming took 3 bases from V and 4 from J, leaving 13 bases between them. CDR3 coding DNA: TGTGCCAGCAGCGGCATGGGAGGCGGCTATGGCTACACCTTC. Its translation: CASSGMGGGYGYTF.

This chain joins TRBV6-1 and TRBJ2-3, with 11 nucleotides matching TRBD2. Trimming removed 1 base from V and 0 bases from J; junction bases left unmatched: 6. Germline V CDR1 and CDR2: MNHNS, SASEGT. CDR3 length: 18 residues. The DNA of the CDR3 is TGTGCCAGCAGTGAAGTTAGCGGGGGGGTAGCTAGCACAGATACGCAGTATTTT. As protein: CASSEVSGGVASTDTQYF.

The J gene is TRBJ2-3, the V gene TRBV4-1; D ambiguous. This CDR3 has 14 residues. V dropped 3 bases and J dropped 0 bases, with 7 bases sitting between them. In germline, CDR1 is MGHRA, CDR2 YSYEKL. DNA for the CDR3: TGCGCCAGCAGCCAGGGCCACAGCACAGATACGCAGTATTTT. Translation gives CASSQGHSTDTQYF.

The V and J genes are TRBV4-2 and TRBJ1-6; 10 bases are a match to TRBD1. CDR1 is LGHNA and CDR2 is YNFKEQ in the germline V gene. V lost 1 base, J lost 5 bases, and 2 bases stayed unmatched. This CDR3 spans 16 amino acids. CDR3 amino acids: CASSQGQGAHNSPLHF. CDR3 nucleotides: TGTGCCAGCAGCCAAGGACAGGGGGCCCATAATTCACCCCTCCACTTT.